One sample yielded the 5 T cell receptor beta chains listed below, sequenced in a study of blood T cell repertoires in COVID-19. Libraries were prepared by immunoSEQ multiplex PCR; TCRdb keeps only in-frame clonotypes and omits some of them. The sample lists 400,000 or so clones; roughly 88% were seen once. The source material was PBMCs or T cells enriched from blood (not recorded which). These receptors all come from a woman between 35 and 50 years old with acute COVID-19.

The sample holds a few counts of this clone. As DNA, the CDR3 is TGTGCCAGCAGTTACGGGGGGGCCGGGGAGACCCAGTACTTC. It yields the protein CASSYGGAGETQYF. The rearrangement uses TRBV6-5 and TRBJ2-5; a weak D match, TRBD2 (7 bases). Per germline, CDR1 MNHEY and CDR2 SVGAGI. Trimming cost V 2 bases and J 5 bases, with 12 bases left between them. The CDR3 sequence is 14 residues long.

The J gene is TRBJ2-1, the V gene TRBV10-3; 13 bases agree with TRBD2. The CDR3 is made up of 16 amino acids. Trimming removed 7 bases from V and 0 bases from J; junction bases left unmatched: 3. Germline V gives CDR1 ENHRY, CDR2 SYGVKD. The CDR3 region has the DNA TGTGCCATCACCGGGACTAGCGGGGCCTCCTACAATGAGCAGTTCTTC. As protein: CAITGTSGASYNEQFF.

This sequence joins TRBV29-1 and TRBJ1-2, with no clear D. V was pared by 3 bases and J by 8 bases, with 7 bases between. The CDR3 runs 10 residues. Germline CDR1 is SQVTM and CDR2 is ANQGSEA. The CDR3 bases are TGCAGCGTTGACCGGAGGGGCTACACCTTC. This translates into CSVDRRGYTF.

DNA for the CDR3: TGTGCCAGCAGCTTAGTTTTGACAGGAGCCATTAACTATGGCTACACCTTC. It codes for CASSLVLTGAINYGYTF. The V call is TRBV7-2, the J call TRBJ1-2; TRBD1 is a possible D gene (6 bases). The V end was cut by 1 base, the J end by 1 base, with 16 bases between. The germline V gene has CDR1 SGHTA and CDR2 FQGNSA. The CDR3 runs to 17 residues.

The chain links TRBV18 to TRBJ2-7; 9 bases are a match to TRBD1. The CDR3 length is 15 residues. The junction had 11 bases not matched to a gene; V was cut back by 6 bases and J by 5 bases. CDR1 KGHSH and CDR2 LQKENI come from the germline V gene. The CDR3 nucleotides read TGTGCCAGCTCGCCCGGGACAGGGTCTCGGGACGAGCAGTACTTC. Translation gives CASSPGTGSRDEQYF.